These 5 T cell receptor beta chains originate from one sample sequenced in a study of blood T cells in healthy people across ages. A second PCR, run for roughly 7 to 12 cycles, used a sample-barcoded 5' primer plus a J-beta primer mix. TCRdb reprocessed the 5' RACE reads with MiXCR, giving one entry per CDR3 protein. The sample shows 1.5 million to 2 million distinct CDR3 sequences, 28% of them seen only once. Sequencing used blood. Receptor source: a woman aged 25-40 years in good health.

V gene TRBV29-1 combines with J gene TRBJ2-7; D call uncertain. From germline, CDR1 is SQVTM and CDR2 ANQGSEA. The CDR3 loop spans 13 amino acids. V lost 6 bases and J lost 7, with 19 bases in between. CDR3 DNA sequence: TGCAGCGTCCCCGCCGGCGAGGCTGGAGAGCAGTACTTC. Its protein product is CSVPAGEAGEQYF.

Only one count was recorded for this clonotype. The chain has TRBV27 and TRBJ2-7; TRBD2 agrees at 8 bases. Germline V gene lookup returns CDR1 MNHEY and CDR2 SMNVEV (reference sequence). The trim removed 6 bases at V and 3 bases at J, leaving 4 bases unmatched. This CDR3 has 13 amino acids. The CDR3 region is CASRLSGNYEQYF. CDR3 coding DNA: TGTGCCAGCAGGCTTAGCGGGAACTACGAGCAGTACTTC.

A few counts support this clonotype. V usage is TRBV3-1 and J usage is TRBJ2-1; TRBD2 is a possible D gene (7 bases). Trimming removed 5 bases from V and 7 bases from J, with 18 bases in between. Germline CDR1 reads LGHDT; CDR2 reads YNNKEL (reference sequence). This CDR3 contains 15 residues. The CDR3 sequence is CASSSLGGQENEQFF. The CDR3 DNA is TGTGCCAGCAGCTCCCTCGGGGGGCAGGAAAATGAGCAGTTCTTC.

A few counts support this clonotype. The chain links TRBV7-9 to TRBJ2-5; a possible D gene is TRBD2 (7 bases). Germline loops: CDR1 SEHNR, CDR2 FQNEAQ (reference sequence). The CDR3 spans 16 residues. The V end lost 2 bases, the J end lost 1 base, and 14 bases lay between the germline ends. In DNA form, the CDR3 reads TGTGCCAGCAGCTTAAGGAGGGGGGGCATCCAAGAGACCCAGTACTTC. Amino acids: CASSLRRGGIQETQYF.

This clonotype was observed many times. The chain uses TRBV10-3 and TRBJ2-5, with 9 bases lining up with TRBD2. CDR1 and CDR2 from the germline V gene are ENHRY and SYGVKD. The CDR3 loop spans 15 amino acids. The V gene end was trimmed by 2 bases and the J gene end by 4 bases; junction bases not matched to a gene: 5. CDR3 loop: CAISERSGGTETQYF. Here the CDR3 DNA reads TGTGCCATCAGTGAGCGTAGCGGGGGCACAGAGACCCAGTACTTC.